This passage covers 8 T cell receptor beta chains from one sample sequenced in a study of cytomegalovirus exposure and HLA in healthy donors (TCRdb year 2017). Library generation was performed with the immunoSEQ multiplex PCR assay. For the multiplex PCR, a mixture combining 60 forward primers for TCR Vbeta segments and 13 reverse primers for TCR Jbeta segments was used. TCRdb holds this immuneACCESS table with in-frame rearrangements only. Some clones are missing; in checked studies, unresolved V genes explain under half, and the rest has no known cause. In this sample the table shows around 40,000 clones, approximately 80% of which occur a single time. The ten largest make up 10% to 13% of the sample. The sample was PBMCs. Receptor source: a woman aged 18-29 years in good health and CMV-seropositive.

The rearrangement uses TRBV28 and TRBJ1-2, with TRBD1 matching 11 bases. The junction had 14 bases not matched to a gene; V was cut back by 1 base and J by 7 bases. Germline V gene data show CDR1 as MDHEN and CDR2 as SYDVKM. The CDR3 totals 18 residues. The CDR3 is CASSLFNWRTGGARGYTF. The CDR3 DNA sequence: TGTGCCAGCAGTTTATTTAATTGGAGGACAGGGGGCGCCCGTGGCTACACCTTC.

The chain recombines TRBV2 with TRBJ2-7; TRBD2 matches 11 bases. V lost 5 bases and J lost 5; bases outside the gene matches: 8. Germline CDR1 SNHLY, CDR2 FYNNEI. This CDR3 comprises 15 residues. CDR3 region: CASSKVTSGNHEQYF. CDR3 nucleotide sequence: TGTGCCAGCAGTAAAGTGACTAGCGGGAACCACGAGCAGTACTTC. Filled out from reference TRBV2 and TRBJ2-7, the complete variable domain reads EPEVTQTPSHQVTQMGQEVILRCVPISNHLYFYWYRQILGQKVEFLVSFYNNEISEKSEIFDDQFSVERPDGSNFTLKIRSTKLEDSAMYFCASSKVTSGNHEQYFGPGTRLTVT.

The V and J genes are TRBV6-4 and TRBJ2-3; 9 bases are a match to TRBD2. The CDR3 runs 14 residues. Germline CDR1 is MRHNA and CDR2 is SNTAGT. V dropped 4 bases and J dropped 4; count of bases not matched to a gene: 3. Here the CDR3 reads CASSGGGAADTQYF. The DNA for the CDR3 is TGTGCCAGCAGTGGCGGGGGGGCCGCAGATACGCAGTATTTT.

A few counts support this clone. Here the CDR3 DNA reads TGTGCCAGCAGTGAATCTGGGGGAGGGCCGGGTAGCGCAGATACGCAGTATTTT. The encoded protein is CASSESGGGPGSADTQYF. The chain employs TRBV25-1 and TRBJ2-3; TRBD2 agrees at 7 bases. Trimming at V came to 1 base and at J to 4 bases, leaving 14 bases not matched to a gene. The CDR3 runs 18 residues. The germline gives CDR1 MGHDK, CDR2 SYGVNS.

This clone was observed a handful of times. The chain employs TRBV6-1 and TRBJ2-7; 8 nucleotides match TRBD1. The CDR3 spans 14 residues. V lost 7 bases and J lost 2; bases outside the gene matches: 7. CDR1 MNHNS and CDR2 SASEGT come from the germline V gene. The CDR3 DNA sequence: TGTGCCAGCAAGCCGGGACAGGATACCTACGAGCAGTACTTC. Encoded protein: CASKPGQDTYEQYF.

The rearrangement links TRBV7-2 to TRBJ1-3; no reliable D call. Trimming left V 1 base short and J 4 bases short, with 8 bases between. The CDR3 spans 14 residues. CDR1 and CDR2 (germline): SGHTA, FQGNSA. The CDR3 DNA is TGTGCCAGCAGCTTAGGCACGGTCGGAAACACCATATATTTT. It codes for CASSLGTVGNTIYF. The complete variable domain, with remaining parts taken from reference TRBV7-2 and TRBJ1-3, reads GAGVSQSPSNKVTEKGKDVELRCDPISGHTALYWYRQSLGQGLEFLIYFQGNSAPDKSGLPSDRFSAERTGGSVSTLTIQRTQQEDSAVYLCASSLGTVGNTIYFGEGSWLTVV.

This clone occurred a few times. The rearrangement links TRBV7-2 to TRBJ2-7; no firm D call. The better agreement between TRBJ2-4 and the DNA end casts doubt on the J call. The CDR3 sequence is 11 residues long. Germline V gives CDR1 SGHTA, CDR2 FQGNSA. The CDR3 DNA reads TGTGCCAGCAGCCCTTTGGACATTCAGTACTTC. Protein sequence: CASSPLDIQYF.

Only a few counts were recorded for this clone. This sequence joins TRBV6-6 and TRBJ2-3, with D possibly matching TRBD2 (5 bases). The CDR3 covers 13 residues. Per the germline V gene, CDR1 is MNHNY and CDR2 is SVGAGI (reference sequence). V lost 6 bases to trimming and J lost 2 bases, with 9 bases between them. Here the CDR3 DNA reads TGTGCCAGCAGCCGAGACTACACAGATACGCAGTATTTT. This gives the protein CASSRDYTDTQYF.